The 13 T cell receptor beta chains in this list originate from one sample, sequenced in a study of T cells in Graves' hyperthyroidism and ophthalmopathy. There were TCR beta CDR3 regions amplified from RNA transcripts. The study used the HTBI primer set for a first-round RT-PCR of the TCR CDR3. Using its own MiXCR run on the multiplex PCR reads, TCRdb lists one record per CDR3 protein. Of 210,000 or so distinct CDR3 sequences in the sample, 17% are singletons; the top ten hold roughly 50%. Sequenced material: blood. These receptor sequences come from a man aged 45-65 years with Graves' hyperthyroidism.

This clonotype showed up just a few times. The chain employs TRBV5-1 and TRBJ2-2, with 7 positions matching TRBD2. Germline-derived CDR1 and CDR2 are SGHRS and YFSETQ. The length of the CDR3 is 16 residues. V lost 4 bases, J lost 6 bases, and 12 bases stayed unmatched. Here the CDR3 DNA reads TGCGCCAGCAGCGGCCCTGGGGGGGAAATGGCCGGGGAGCTGTTTTTT. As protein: CASSGPGGEMAGELFF.

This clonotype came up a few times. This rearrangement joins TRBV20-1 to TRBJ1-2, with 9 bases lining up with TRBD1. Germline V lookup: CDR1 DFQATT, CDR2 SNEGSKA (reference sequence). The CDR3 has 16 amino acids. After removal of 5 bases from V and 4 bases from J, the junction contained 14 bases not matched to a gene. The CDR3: CSALGDRASLFYGYTF. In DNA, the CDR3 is TGCAGTGCTCTGGGGGACAGGGCCTCATTATTCTATGGCTACACCTTC.

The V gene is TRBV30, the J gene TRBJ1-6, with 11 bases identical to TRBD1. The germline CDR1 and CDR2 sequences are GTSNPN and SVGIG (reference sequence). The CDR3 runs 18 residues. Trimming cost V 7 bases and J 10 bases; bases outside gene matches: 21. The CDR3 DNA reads TGTGCCTCCAGCCTCCCCACGGACAGGGGGCATTTGGGATCACCCCTCCACTTT. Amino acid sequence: CASSLPTDRGHLGSPLHF.

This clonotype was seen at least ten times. Here the CDR3 DNA reads TGCAGCGTTGAAGATAGGGGCTACACTGAAGCTTTCTTT. Translated, it gives CSVEDRGYTEAFF. V and J are TRBV29-1 and TRBJ1-1; TRBD1 might be the D (5 bases). This CDR3 region has 13 residues. V lost 0 bases to trimming and J lost 3 bases, with 8 bases between them. CDR1 and CDR2 from the germline V gene are SQVTM and ANQGSEA.

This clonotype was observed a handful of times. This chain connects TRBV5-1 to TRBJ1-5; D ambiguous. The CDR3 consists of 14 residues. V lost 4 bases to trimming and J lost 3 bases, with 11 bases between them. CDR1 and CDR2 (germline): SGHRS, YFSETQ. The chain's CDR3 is CASSPGTHNQPQHF. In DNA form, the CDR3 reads TGCGCCAGCAGCCCAGGAACACACAATCAGCCCCAGCATTTT.

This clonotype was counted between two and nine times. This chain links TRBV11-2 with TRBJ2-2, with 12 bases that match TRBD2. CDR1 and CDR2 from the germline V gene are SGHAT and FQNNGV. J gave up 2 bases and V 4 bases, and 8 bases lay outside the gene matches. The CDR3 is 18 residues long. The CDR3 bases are TGTGCCAGCAGCTCCCCGACTAGCGGGAGAACAAACACCGGGGAGCTGTTTTTT. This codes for CASSSPTSGRTNTGELFF.

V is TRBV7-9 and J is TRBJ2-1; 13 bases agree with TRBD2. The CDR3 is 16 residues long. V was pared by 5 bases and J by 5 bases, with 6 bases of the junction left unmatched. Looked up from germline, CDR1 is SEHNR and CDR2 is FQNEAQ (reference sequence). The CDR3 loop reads CASSQGLAGSDNEQFF. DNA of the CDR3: TGTGCCAGCAGCCAGGGACTAGCGGGAAGCGACAATGAGCAGTTCTTC.

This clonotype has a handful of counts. The CDR3 spells CAISESSLGRETQYF. The CDR3 nucleotides read TGTGCCATCAGTGAGTCGTCCCTGGGCAGGGAGACCCAGTACTTC. The V and J genes are TRBV10-3 and TRBJ2-5; D is undetermined. The length of the CDR3 is 15 residues. The ends were cut back, 0 bases at V and 5 bases at J, with 13 bases in the middle. Germline V gives CDR1 ENHRY, CDR2 SYGVKD.

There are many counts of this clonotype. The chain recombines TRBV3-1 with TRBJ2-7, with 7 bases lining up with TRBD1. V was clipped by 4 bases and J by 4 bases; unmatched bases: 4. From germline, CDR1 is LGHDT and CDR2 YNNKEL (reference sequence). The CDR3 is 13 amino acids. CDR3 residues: CASSLGGWYEQYF. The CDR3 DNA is TGTGCCAGCAGCCTAGGGGGCTGGTACGAGCAGTACTTC.

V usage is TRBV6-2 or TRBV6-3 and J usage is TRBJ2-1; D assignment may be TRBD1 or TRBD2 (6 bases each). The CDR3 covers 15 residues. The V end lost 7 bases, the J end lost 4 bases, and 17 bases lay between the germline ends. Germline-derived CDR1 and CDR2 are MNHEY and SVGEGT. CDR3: CASIRRGHHYNEQFF. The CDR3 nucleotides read TGTGCCAGCATTCGTCGGGGGCATCATTACAATGAGCAGTTCTTC.

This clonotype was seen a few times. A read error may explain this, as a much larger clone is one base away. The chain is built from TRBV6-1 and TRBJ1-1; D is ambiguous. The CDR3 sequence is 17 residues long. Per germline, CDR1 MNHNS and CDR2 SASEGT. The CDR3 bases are TGTGCCAGCAGTGAGTTTTGGTCAGCTCGGGGAAACACTGAAGCTTCCTTT. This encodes CASSEFWSARGNTEASF.

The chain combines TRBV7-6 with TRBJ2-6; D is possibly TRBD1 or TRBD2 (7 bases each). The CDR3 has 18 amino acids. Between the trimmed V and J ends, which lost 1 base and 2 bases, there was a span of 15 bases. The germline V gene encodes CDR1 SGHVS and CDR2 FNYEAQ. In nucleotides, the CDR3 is TGTGCCAGCAGCTTAGAGGGAGGGGGCGGGACTGGGGCCAACGTCCTGACTTTC. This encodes CASSLEGGGGTGANVLTF.

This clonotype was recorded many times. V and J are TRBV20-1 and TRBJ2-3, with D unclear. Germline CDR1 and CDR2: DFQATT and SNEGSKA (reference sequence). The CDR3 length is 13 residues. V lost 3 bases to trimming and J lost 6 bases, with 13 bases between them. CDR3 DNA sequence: TGCAGTGCTAGGTCCCCGAATGGGGATACGCAGTATTTT. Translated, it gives CSARSPNGDTQYF.